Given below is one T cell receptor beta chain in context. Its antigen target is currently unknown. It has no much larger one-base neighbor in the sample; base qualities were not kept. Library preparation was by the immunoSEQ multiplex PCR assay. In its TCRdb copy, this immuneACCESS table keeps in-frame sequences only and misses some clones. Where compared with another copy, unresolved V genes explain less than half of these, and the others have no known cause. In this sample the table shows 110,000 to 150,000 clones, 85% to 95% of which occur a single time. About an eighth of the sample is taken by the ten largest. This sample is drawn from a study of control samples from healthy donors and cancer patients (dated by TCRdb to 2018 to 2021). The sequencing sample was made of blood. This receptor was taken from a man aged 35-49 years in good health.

The bases are TGTGCCACCAGTGATTTGCCAGTACGGAGCGGGGAGCTGTTTTTT. Translation gives CATSDLPVRSGELFF. The chain was built from TRBV24-1 and TRBJ2-2, with the D gene call left open. The germline V gene encodes CDR1 KGHDR and CDR2 SFDVKD. The CDR3, from cysteine to phenylalanine, totals 15 residues. Only the CDR3 DNA is retained, 45 bases long and in frame from the first base. V and J are truncated by 0 bases and 7 bases respectively, leaving an intervening sequence of 11 bases.